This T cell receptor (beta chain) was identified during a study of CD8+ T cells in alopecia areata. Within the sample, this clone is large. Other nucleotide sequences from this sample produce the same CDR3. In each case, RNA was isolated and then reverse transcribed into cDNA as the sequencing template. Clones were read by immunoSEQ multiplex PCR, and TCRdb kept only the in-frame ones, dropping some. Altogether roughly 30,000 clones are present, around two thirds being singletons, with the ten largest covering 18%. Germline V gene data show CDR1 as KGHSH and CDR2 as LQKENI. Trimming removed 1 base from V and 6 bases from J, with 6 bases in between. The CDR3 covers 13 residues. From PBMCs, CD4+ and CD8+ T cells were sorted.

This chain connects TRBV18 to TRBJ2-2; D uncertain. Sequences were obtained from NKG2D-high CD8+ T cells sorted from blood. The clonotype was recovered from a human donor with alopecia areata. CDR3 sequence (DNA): TGTGCCAGCTCACCACGAAATTCCGGGGAGCTGTTTTTT. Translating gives CASSPRNSGELFF.